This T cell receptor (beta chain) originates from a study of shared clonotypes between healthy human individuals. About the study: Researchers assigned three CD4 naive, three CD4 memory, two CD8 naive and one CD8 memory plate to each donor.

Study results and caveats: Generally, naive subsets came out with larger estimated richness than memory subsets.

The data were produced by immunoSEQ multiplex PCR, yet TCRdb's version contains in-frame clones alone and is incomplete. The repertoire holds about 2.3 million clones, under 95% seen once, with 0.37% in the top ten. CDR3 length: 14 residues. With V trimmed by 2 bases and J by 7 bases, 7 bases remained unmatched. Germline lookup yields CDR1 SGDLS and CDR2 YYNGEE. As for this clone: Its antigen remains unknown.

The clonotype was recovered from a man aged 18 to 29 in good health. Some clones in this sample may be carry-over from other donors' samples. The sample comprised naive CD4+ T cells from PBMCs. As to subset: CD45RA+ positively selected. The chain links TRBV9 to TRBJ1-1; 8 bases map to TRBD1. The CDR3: CASSVSGGNNEAFF. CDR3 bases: TGTGCCAGCAGCGTTTCAGGGGGCAATAATGAAGCTTTCTTT.